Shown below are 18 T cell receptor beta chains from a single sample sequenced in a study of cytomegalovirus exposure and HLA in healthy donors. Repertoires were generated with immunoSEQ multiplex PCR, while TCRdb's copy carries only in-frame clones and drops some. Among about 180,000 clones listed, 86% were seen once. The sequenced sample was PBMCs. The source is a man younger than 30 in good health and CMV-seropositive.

The CDR3 DNA sequence: TGTGCCAGCAGGAGCCGGACTAGCAGGCGACATGAGCAGTTCTTC. Translation: CASRSRTSRRHEQFF. The rearrangement links TRBV27 to TRBJ2-1; 8 bases fit TRBD2. CDR1 MNHEY and CDR2 SMNVEV come from the germline V gene (reference sequence). Trimming removed 6 bases from V and 8 bases from J; junction bases left unmatched: 12. CDR3 length equals 15 residues.

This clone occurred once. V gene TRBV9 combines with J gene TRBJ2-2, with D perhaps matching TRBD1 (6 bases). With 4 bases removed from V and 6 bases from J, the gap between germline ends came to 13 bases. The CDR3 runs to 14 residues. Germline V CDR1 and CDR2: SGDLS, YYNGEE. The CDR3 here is CASSRGGSAGELFF. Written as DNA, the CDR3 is TGTGCCAGCAGCCGAGGGGGTAGCGCCGGGGAGCTGTTTTTT.

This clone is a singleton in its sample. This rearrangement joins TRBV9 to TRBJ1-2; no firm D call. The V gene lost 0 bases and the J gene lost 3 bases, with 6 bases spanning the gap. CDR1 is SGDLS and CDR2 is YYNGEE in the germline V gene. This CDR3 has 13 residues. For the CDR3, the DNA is TGTGCCAGCAGCGTAGTGGGAGACTATGGCTACACCTTC. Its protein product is CASSVVGDYGYTF.

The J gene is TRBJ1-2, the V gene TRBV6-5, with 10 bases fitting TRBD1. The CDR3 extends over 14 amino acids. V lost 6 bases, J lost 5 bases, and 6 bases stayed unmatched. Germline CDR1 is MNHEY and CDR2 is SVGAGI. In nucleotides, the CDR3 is TGTGCCAGCAGCCGGGGACAGGGGACTTATGGCTACACCTTC. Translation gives CASSRGQGTYGYTF.

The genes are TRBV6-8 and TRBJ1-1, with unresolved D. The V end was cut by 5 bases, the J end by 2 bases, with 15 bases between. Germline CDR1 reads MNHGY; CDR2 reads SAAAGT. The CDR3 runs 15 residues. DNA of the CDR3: TGTGCCAGCAGTCCCACCCCAACAGAAAACACTGAAGCTTTCTTT. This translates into CASSPTPTENTEAFF.

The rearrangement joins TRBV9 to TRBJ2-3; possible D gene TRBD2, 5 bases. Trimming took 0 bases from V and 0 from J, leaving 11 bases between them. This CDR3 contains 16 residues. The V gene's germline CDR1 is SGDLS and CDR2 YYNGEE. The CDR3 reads CASSVVPGGSTDTQYF. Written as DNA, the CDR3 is TGTGCCAGCAGCGTAGTTCCGGGCGGGAGCACAGATACGCAGTATTTT. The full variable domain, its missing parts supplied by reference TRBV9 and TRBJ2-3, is DSGVTQTPKHLITATGQRVTLRCSPRSGDLSVYWYQQSLDQGLQFLIQYYNGEERAKGNILERFSAQQFPDLHSELNLSSLELGDSALYFCASSVVPGGSTDTQYFGPGTRLTVL.

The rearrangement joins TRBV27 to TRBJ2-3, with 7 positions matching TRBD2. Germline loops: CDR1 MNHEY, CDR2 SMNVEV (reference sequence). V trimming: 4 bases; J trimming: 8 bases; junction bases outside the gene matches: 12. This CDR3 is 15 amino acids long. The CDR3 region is CASSSLAGERLTQYF. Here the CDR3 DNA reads TGTGCCAGCAGTTCCCTGGCGGGGGAGAGACTTACGCAGTATTTT.

The CDR3 protein is CAISREAGEQPQHF. In nucleotides, the CDR3 is TGTGCCATCAGTCGTGAGGCAGGGGAACAGCCCCAGCATTTT. The genes are TRBV10-3 and TRBJ1-5; possible D gene TRBD1, 6 bases. V lost 5 bases and J 7 bases, leaving 15 bases between the germline ends. Germline V gene data show CDR1 as ENHRY and CDR2 as SYGVKD. This CDR3 comprises 14 residues.

The CDR3 region is CASSPGATYGYTF. CDR3 DNA sequence: TGTGCCAGCAGCCCGGGAGCCACTTATGGCTACACCTTC. V usage is TRBV11-1 and J usage is TRBJ1-2; D uncertain. The V gene lost 5 bases and the J gene lost 5 bases, with 12 bases spanning the gap. The CDR3 loop spans 13 amino acids. CDR1 SGHAT and CDR2 FQDESV come from the germline V gene (reference sequence).

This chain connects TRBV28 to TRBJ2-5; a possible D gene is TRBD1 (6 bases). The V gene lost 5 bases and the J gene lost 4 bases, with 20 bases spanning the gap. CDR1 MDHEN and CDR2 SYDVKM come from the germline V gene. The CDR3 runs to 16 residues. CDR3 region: CASSPPQGILGETQYF. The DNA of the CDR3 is TGTGCCAGCAGTCCTCCACAGGGAATTCTCGGAGAGACCCAGTACTTC.

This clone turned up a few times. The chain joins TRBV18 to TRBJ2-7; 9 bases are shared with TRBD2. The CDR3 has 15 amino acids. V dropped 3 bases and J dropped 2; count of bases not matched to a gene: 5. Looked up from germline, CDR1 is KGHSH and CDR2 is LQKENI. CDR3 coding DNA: TGTGCCAGCTCACCTAATAGCGGGGGACCCTACGAGCAGTACTTC. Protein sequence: CASSPNSGGPYEQYF.

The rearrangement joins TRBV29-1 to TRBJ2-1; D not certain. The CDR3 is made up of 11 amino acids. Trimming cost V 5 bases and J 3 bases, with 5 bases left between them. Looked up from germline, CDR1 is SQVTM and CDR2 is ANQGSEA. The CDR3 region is CSVFSYNEQFF. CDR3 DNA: TGCAGCGTTTTTAGCTACAATGAGCAGTTCTTC.

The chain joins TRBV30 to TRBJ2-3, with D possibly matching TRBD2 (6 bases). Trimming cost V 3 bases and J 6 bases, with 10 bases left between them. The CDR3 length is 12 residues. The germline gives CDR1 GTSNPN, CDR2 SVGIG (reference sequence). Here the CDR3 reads CAWSPGVDTQYF. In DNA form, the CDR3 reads TGTGCCTGGAGCCCGGGGGTGGATACGCAGTATTTT. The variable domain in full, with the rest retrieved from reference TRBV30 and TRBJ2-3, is SQTIHQWPATLVQPVGSPLSLECTVEGTSNPNLYWYRQAAGRGLQLLFYSVGIGQISSEVPQNLSASRPQDRQFILSSKKLLLSDSGFYLCAWSPGVDTQYFGPGTRLTVL.

The CDR3 loop reads CATYRGMNTEAFF. CDR3 coding DNA: TGTGCCACCTACAGGGGAATGAACACTGAAGCTTTCTTT. V gene TRBV7-9 combines with J gene TRBJ1-1; 7 nucleotides line up with TRBD1. The V gene's germline CDR1 is SEHNR and CDR2 FQNEAQ (reference sequence). CDR3 size: 13 residues. J was trimmed by 0 bases and V by 10 bases; bases with no gene match: 5.

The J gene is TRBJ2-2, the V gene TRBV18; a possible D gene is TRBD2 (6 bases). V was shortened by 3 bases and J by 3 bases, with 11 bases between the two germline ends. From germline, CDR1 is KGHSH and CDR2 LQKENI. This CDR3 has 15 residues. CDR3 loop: CASSPTGGDTGELFF. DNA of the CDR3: TGTGCCAGCTCACCTACAGGCGGGGACACCGGGGAGCTGTTTTTT.

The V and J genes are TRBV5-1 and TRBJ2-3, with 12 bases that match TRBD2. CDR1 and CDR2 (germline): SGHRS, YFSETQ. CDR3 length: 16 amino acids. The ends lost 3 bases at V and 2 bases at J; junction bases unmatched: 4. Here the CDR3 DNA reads TGCGCCAGCAGCTCAGGACTAGCGGGGTACACAGATACGCAGTATTTT. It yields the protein CASSSGLAGYTDTQYF.

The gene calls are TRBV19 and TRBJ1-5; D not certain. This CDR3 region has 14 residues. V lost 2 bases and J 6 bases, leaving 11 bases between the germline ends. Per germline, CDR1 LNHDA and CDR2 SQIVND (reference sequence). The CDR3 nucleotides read TGTGCCAGTAGTATACTCGGGGTCTCTCAGCCCCAGCATTTT. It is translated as CASSILGVSQPQHF.

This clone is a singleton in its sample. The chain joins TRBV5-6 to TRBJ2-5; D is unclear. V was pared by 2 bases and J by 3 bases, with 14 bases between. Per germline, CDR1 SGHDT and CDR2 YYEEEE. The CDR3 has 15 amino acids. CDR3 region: CASSFPLAGKETQYF. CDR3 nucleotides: TGTGCCAGCAGCTTTCCGCTGGCAGGAAAAGAGACCCAGTACTTC. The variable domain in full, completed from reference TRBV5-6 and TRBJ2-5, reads DAGVTQSPTHLIKTRGQQVTLRCSPKSGHDTVSWYQQALGQGPQFIFQYYEEEERQRGNFPDRFSGHQFPNYSSELNVNALLLGDSALYLCASSFPLAGKETQYFGPGTRLLVL.